These T cell receptor beta chains were read from a single sample in a study of blood T cell repertoires in COVID-19. The assay was immunoSEQ multiplex PCR, and TCRdb's table has in-frame clones only and misses some. The profile shows 250,000 or so clones, approximately 82% of them singletons. The specimen sequenced was peripheral blood. The receptors were sampled from a woman younger than 30 with acute or convalescent COVID-19. Each CDR3 is given without its conserved first and last residue.

v_call | cdr3_length | cdr3_aa
TRBV7-8 | 14 | ASSLEQMGRPEKLF
TRBV3-1/TRBV3-2 | 11 | ASSQEDSFGYT
TRBV2 | 14 | ASRDRGLAGRETQY
TRBV7-2 | 15 | ASSLGQGRFPTDTQY
TRBV28 | 13 | ASSLPGHPNYGYT
TRBV3-1/TRBV3-2 | 15 | ASSLISGRLSYNEQF
TRBV5-1 | 12 | ASSRGTGNTEAF
TRBV24-1 | 14 | ATSEVGSSGANVLT
TRBV19 | 15 | ASSIDRGHSYNSPLH
TRBV18 | 13 | ASSPGGNDNYGYT
TRBV7-2 | 15 | ASSLGGGGVANYGYT
TRBV7-2 | 14 | ASSVTSGRRTGELF
TRBV29-1 | 11 | SVADRRNTEAF
TRBV7-2 | 14 | ASSPYGGLGYNEQF
TRBV19 | 14 | ASSTQGQIDSYEQY
TRBV7-3 | 13 | ASSWGQGEYNEQF
TRBV5-1 | 15 | ASSSRTGGPMNTEAF
TRBV6-5 | 11 | ASSFRGKGGYT
TRBV18 | 12 | ASSPPAGTVEQY
TRBV6-5 | 12 | ASRGLVNTGELF
TRBV4-2 | 13 | ASSPTGQNYNEQF
TRBV4-3 | 15 | ASSPQGSSSGANVLT
TRBV6-5 | 12 | ASTNPGETYEQY
TRBV4-1 | 15 | ASSQDLSSGTGDTQY
TRBV3-1/TRBV3-2 | 14 | ASSPTDRGGHQPQH
TRBV5-1 | 13 | ASSGGLAGMEELF
TRBV5-5 | 13 | ASRLKDSGDTEAF
TRBV5-1 | 12 | ASSYGARRDEQF
TRBV28 | 11 | ATTRGGVTEAF
TRBV13 | 12 | ASSFSGSYNEQF
TRBV18 | 13 | ASSPTAGGYNEQF
TRBV14 | 11 | ASSLGTLSPLH
TRBV7-2 | 13 | ASSTGLRAGNTIY
TRBV2 | 12 | ASSDAGGGGELF
TRBV18 | 16 | ASSPFSQGASSYNEQF
TRBV6-1 | 12 | ASSEGSDQETQY
TRBV19 | 11 | ASSGSLLRALH